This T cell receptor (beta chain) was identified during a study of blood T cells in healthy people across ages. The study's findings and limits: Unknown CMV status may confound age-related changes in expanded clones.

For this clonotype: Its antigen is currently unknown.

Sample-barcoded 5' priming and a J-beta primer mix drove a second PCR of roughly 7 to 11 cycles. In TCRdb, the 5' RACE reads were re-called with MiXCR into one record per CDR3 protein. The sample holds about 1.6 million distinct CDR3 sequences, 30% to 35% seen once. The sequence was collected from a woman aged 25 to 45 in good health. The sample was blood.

CDR3 loop: CSGKHRDRAEAFF. In nucleotides, the CDR3 is TGCAGCGGGAAACACCGGGACAGGGCTGAAGCTTTCTTT. This rearrangement joins TRBV29-1 to TRBJ1-1, with 9 bases that match TRBD1. The CDR3 is made up of 13 amino acids. Germline lookup yields CDR1 SQVTM and CDR2 ANQGSEA. With V trimmed by 7 bases and J by 6 bases, 9 bases remained unmatched.